The rows below give T cell receptor beta chains drawn from one sample of a study of control samples from healthy donors and cancer patients. Only in-frame clones appear in the TCRdb table, and some are missing; sequencing was by immunoSEQ multiplex PCR. The sample lists 70,000 to 75,000 clones; over 75% were seen once. Sequenced sample: blood. Source of these receptors: a woman in her 50s in good health. Each CDR3 is given without its conserved first and last residue. A D gene is named only where the DNA matches it firmly.

D	J	V	CDR3
NA	TRBJ2-7	TRBV12-3/TRBV12-4	ASSSGIYEQY
TRBD1	TRBJ2-7	TRBV27	ASSSYSADRGSEQY
TRBD2	TRBJ2-3	TRBV10-3	AISESAGGPGTDTQY
NA	TRBJ2-1	TRBV5-1	ASSLVGSQGNNEQF
TRBD1	TRBJ1-2	TRBV2	ASRGTGQSYGYT
TRBD1	TRBJ2-7	TRBV4-2	ASSQDGTGNGEEQY
NA	TRBJ2-5	TRBV6-5	ASSRTVQETQY
NA	TRBJ1-2	TRBV7-2	ASSLSTGQADGYT
TRBD1	TRBJ2-1	TRBV28	ASSTRDRGIDEQF
TRBD2	TRBJ2-3	TRBV19	ASHGAGGPVADTQY
NA	TRBJ1-3	TRBV2	ASSATGRENTIY
NA	TRBJ2-6	TRBV27	ASKFFGANVLT
TRBD1	TRBJ1-1	TRBV5-1	ASSFGQGAAEAF
TRBD1	TRBJ1-3	TRBV19	ASSPRQGRNTIY
NA	TRBJ2-3	TRBV7-9	ASSLADPDTQY
NA	TRBJ2-7	TRBV19	ASSPVGKIYEQY
TRBD1	TRBJ2-4	TRBV6-1	ASSAKTGTGSFGNIQY
NA	TRBJ1-4	TRBV15	ATSREVARSEKLF
TRBD2	TRBJ2-1	TRBV19	ASVLAGGNEQF
NA	TRBJ1-4	TRBV15	ATSRTRGEGELF
NA	TRBJ2-2	TRBV6-6	ASSPFWGTGELF
NA	TRBJ2-3	TRBV2	ASRLGIEDTQY
NA	TRBJ2-2	TRBV18	ASSTQGGGNTGELF
NA	TRBJ2-6	TRBV5-1	ASSGDSGANVLT
TRBD2	TRBJ2-4	TRBV2	ASSDLAGGNKNIQY